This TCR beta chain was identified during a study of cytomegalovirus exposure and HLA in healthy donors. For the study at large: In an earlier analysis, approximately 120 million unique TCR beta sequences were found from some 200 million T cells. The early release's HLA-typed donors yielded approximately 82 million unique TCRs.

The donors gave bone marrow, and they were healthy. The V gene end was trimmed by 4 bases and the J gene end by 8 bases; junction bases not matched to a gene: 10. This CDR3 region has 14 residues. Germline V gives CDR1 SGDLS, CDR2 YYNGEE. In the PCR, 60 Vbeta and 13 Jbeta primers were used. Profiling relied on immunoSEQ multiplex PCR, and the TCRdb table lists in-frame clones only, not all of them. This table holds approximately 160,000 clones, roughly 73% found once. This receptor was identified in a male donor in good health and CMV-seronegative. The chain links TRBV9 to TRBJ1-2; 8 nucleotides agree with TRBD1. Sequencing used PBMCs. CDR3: CASSQQRTGQGYTF. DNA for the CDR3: TGTGCCAGCAGCCAACAGAGGACAGGGCAGGGCTACACCTTC. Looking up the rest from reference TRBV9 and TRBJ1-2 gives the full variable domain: DSGVTQTPKHLITATGQRVTLRCSPRSGDLSVYWYQQSLDQGLQFLIQYYNGEERAKGNILERFSAQQFPDLHSELNLSSLELGDSALYFCASSQQRTGQGYTFGSGTRLTVV.